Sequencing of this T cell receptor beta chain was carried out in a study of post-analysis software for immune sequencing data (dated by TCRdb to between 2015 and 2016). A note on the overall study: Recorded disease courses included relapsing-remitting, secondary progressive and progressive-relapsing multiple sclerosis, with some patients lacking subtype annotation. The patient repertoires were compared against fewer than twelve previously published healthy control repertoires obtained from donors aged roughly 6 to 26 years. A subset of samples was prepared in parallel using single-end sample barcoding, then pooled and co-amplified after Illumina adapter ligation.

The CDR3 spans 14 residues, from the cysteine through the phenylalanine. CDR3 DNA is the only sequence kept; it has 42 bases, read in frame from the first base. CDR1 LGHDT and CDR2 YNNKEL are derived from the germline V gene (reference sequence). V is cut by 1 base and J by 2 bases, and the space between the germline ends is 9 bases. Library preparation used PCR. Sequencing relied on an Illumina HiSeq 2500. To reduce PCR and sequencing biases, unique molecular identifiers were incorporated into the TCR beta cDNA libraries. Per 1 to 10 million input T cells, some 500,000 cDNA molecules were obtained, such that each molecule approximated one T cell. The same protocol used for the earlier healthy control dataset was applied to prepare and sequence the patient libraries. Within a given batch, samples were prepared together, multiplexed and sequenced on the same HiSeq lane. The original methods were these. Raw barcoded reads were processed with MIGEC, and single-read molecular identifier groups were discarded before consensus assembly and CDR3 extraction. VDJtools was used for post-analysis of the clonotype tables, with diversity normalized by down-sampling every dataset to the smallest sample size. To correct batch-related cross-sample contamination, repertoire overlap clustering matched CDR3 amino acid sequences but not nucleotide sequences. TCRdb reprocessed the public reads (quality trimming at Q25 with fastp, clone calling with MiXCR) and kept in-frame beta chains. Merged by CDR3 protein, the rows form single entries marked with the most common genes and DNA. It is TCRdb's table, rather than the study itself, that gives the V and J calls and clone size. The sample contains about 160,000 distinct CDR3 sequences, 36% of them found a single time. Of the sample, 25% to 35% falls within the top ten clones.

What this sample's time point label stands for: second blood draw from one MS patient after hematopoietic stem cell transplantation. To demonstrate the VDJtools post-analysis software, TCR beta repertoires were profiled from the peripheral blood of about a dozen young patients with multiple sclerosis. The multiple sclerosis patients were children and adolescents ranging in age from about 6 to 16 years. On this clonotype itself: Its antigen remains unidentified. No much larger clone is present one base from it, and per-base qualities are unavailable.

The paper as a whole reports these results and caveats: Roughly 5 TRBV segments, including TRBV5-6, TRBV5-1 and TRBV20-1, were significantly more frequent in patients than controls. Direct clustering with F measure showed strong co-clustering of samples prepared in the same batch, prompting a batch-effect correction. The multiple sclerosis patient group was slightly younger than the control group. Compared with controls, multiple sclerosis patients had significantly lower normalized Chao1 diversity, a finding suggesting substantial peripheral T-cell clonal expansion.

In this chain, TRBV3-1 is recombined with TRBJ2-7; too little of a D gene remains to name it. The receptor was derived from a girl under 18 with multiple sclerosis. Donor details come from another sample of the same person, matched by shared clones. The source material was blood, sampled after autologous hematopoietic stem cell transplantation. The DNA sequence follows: TGTGCCAGCAGCCAAGTCCCGGAAGCCTACGAGCAGTACTTC. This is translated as CASSQVPEAYEQYF.